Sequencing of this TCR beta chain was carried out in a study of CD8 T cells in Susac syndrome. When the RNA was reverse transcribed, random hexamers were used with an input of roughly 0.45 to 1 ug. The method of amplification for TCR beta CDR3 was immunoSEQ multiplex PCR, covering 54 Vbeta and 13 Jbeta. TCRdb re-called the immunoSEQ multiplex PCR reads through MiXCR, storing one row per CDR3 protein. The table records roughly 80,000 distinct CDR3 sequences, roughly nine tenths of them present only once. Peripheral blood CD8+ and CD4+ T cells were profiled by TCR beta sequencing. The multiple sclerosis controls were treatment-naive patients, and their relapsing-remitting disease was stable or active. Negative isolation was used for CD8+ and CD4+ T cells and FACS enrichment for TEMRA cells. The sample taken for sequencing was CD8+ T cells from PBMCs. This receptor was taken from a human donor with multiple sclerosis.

CDR3 loop: CAWRWGYEQYF. CDR3 sequence (DNA): TGTGCCTGGCGTTGGGGGTACGAGCAGTACTTC. V usage is TRBV30 and J usage is TRBJ2-7; possibly TRBD1 or TRBD2 for D (5 bases each). V was trimmed by 5 bases and J by 4 bases, leaving 9 bases between them. Germline CDR1 and CDR2: GTSNPN and SVGIG (reference sequence). CDR3 length: 11 amino acids.